Listed below are T cell receptor beta chains from one sample, sequenced in a study of monozygotic twins with inflammatory bowel disease. TCRdb reprocessed the 5' RACE reads, keeping one entry per CDR3 protein, no DNA. Its table lists nearly 450,000 distinct CDR3 sequences. Sequencing was performed on blood. These receptors all stem from a human donor with ulcerative colitis or Crohn's disease, or a healthy co-twin of an affected twin (not recorded which). Each CDR3 is given with its conserved first and last residue.

V	J	CDR3
TRBV6-1	TRBJ2-5	CASSAGFLAGVQETQYF
TRBV7-2	TRBJ2-1	CASSLMPYNEQFF
TRBV2	TRBJ1-4	CASSPTRGQGEKLFF
TRBV9	TRBJ1-1	CASSKQVVNTEAFF
TRBV29-1	TRBJ1-2	CSVESDRNYGYTF
TRBV18	TRBJ2-3	CASSPTGIEPDTQYF
TRBV20-1	TRBJ2-1	CSARPNYNEQFF
TRBV7-9	TRBJ2-7	CASSHTGGLNEQYF
TRBV2	TRBJ1-1	CASSGEQGDRTEAFF
TRBV7-2	TRBJ2-7	CASSSFSGSRGEQYF
TRBV5-1	TRBJ2-2	CASSLNGVNTGELFF
TRBV3-1	TRBJ2-3	CASSQETSTDTQYF
TRBV2	TRBJ2-5	CASHYGTAQETQYF
TRBV15	TRBJ2-3	CATSRDRDLPDTQYF
TRBV20-1	TRBJ1-1	CSASEWGGGTEAFF
TRBV10-3	TRBJ1-5	CAISGTGTSNQPQHF
TRBV29-1	TRBJ1-1	CSVAPRGGGTEAFF
TRBV7-9	TRBJ1-6	CASSTSTGDGSPLHF
TRBV29-1	TRBJ2-5	CSSQRGSQETQYF
TRBV4-2	TRBJ2-3	CASSRTGPGADTQYF
TRBV14	TRBJ2-6	CASSPFNEGANVLTF
TRBV6-5	TRBJ1-1	CASSFTGDRAFF
TRBV18	TRBJ1-2	CASSPSGQSLGGYTF
TRBV18	TRBJ2-5	CASSPPGSQETQYF
TRBV4-2	TRBJ2-4	CASSQLEAQLAKNIQYF
TRBV7-2	TRBJ2-1	CASSPGTGTLQDEQFF
TRBV9	TRBJ2-3	CASSPPGPTADTQYF
TRBV11-2	TRBJ1-5	CASSHGFLGGGGNQPQHF
TRBV5-4	TRBJ2-1	CASSLSGPYNEQFF